A selection of T cell receptor beta chains follows, all from one sample in a study of T cell responses to AZD1222 COVID-19 vaccine. Sequenced by immunoSEQ multiplex PCR; TCRdb stores in-frame clones only, minus some. This table holds about 110,000 clones, 86% found once. Sequencing used peripheral blood, obtained on day 0 of AZD1222 vaccination. The receptor set was obtained from an adult in good health. The CDR3 runs from the conserved cysteine through the conserved F or W. The D gene is left open where the match is weak. A clone size is listed for some rows: how often the clone was seen (once, few, many), or a class if it is expanded.

>NA|TRBJ2-5|NA|TRBV14
TGTGCCAGCAGCCAAGATCATATGGGATCCGAAGAGACCCAGTACTTC
CASSQDHMGSEETQYF
>NA|TRBJ1-5|NA|TRBV19
TGTGCCAGTAGTATTCAAGGGGGCAATCAGCCCCAGCATTTT
CASSIQGGNQPQHF
>NA|TRBJ2-1|NA|TRBV5-4
TGTGCCAGCAGCTTGGTTTTCCCCGACTACAATGAGCAGTTCTTC
CASSLVFPDYNEQFF
>NA|TRBJ1-1|NA|TRBV6-5
TGTGCCACTTCCAGGGGATCCGGGGAAGCTTTCTTT
CATSRGSGEAFF
>NA|TRBJ1-2|NA|TRBV7-2
TGTGCCAGCAGCTTAAATCTGGTTGGCTACACCTTC
CASSLNLVGYTF
>NA|TRBJ1-2|NA|TRBV6-1
TGTGCCAGCAGTGAAGGGGGCAGAGGGTATGGCTACACCTTC
CASSEGGRGYGYTF
>NA|TRBJ2-3|NA|TRBV9
TGTGCCAGCAGCGTAGTTCCCCCAGATACGCAGTATTTT
CASSVVPPDTQYF
>NA|TRBJ1-5|NA|TRBV18
TGTGCCAGCTCACCCAGCAGTAGCAATCAGCCCCAGCATTTT
CASSPSSSNQPQHF
>NA|TRBJ2-1|NA|TRBV19
TGTGCCAGTACTAAATTGATGGGTGGGGATGAGCAGTTCTTC
CASTKLMGGDEQFF
>NA|TRBJ1-1|few|TRBV5-1
TGCGCCAGCAGCTCGATTCAGGGTAGTGGGACTGAAGCTTTCTTT
CASSSIQGSGTEAFF
>TRBD1|TRBJ2-3|NA|TRBV7-2
TGTGCCAGCACTGACAGGGGTGTTAGCACAGATACGCAGTATTTT
CASTDRGVSTDTQYF
>NA|TRBJ2-3|NA|TRBV6-2/TRBV6-3
TGTGCCAGCAGTTTACCGCGGACAGACACAGATACGCAGTATTTT
CASSLPRTDTDTQYF
>NA|TRBJ1-5|NA|TRBV19
TGTGCCAGTAGTATAGGGGAAGATAGCAATCAGCCCCAGCATTTT
CASSIGEDSNQPQHF
>NA|TRBJ2-7|NA|TRBV6-4
TGTGCCTTCCTGGCTGTTCACTCCTACGAGCAGTACTTC
CAFLAVHSYEQYF
>NA|TRBJ1-2|NA|TRBV19
TGTGCCAGTACCCGCGAATTACAGGGCCCCTATGGCTACACCTTC
CASTRELQGPYGYTF
>NA|TRBJ1-1|NA|TRBV14
TGTGCCAGCAGCCAAGAAGCTTTCTTT
CASSQEAFF
>NA|TRBJ1-5|NA|TRBV2
TGTGCCAGCAGTCCCCGTGGGGGCAATCAGCCCCAGCATTTT
CASSPRGGNQPQHF
>NA|TRBJ1-2|NA|TRBV10-3
TGTGCCATCAGTGAGTCTTTACCAGGGGCTGGCTATGGCTACACCTTC
CAISESLPGAGYGYTF
>TRBD1|TRBJ1-4|NA|TRBV24-1
TGTGCCACCAGTGACCCCGGACAGGGTGCTGAAAAACTGTTTTTT
CATSDPGQGAEKLFF
>NA|TRBJ2-7|once|TRBV12-3/TRBV12-4
TGTGCCAGCAGCCTTGGGTGGCCCGAGCAGTACTTC
CASSLGWPEQYF
>TRBD1|TRBJ2-7|NA|TRBV3-1/TRBV3-2
TGTGCCAGCAGCCATTGGGACAGGGGATACGAGCAGTACTTC
CASSHWDRGYEQYF
>NA|TRBJ1-5|NA|TRBV19
TGTGCCAGTACCTCCGGTCCCCCAGGGACCCAGCATTTT
CASTSGPPGTQHF
>NA|TRBJ1-1|NA|TRBV30
TGTGCCTGGAGCAACAGGAGGGCTGAAGCTTTCTTT
CAWSNRRAEAFF
>NA|TRBJ1-4|NA|TRBV5-1
TGCGCCAGCAGCTCCAGGGCAACTAATGAAAAACTGTTTTTT
CASSSRATNEKLFF
>NA|TRBJ1-5|NA|TRBV6-5
TGTGCCAGCAGTTACTCGGGCGGATATCAGCCCCAGCATTTT
CASSYSGGYQPQHF
>NA|TRBJ1-4|NA|TRBV5-5
TGTGCCAGCAGCTTGGGGGGCGATGAAAAACTGTTTTTT
CASSLGGDEKLFF
>TRBD2|TRBJ2-2|NA|TRBV9
TGTGCCAGCAGCGGAGGACTAGCGGGGGCGTCCGGCGGGGAGCTGTTTTTT
CASSGGLAGASGGELFF
>NA|TRBJ2-3|NA|TRBV3-1/TRBV3-2
TGTGCCAGCAGCCATCCCCAGGGTATTCTGAGAAGAGATACGCAGTATTTT
CASSHPQGILRRDTQYF
>TRBD2|TRBJ2-7|few|TRBV7-8
TGTGCCAGCAGCTTAGGAAGGCGGGGGGGATCCTACGAGCAGTACTTC
CASSLGRRGGSYEQYF
>NA|TRBJ2-1|NA|TRBV19
TGTGCCAGTAGTATCGAGGGGCACGGTGAGCAGTTCTTC
CASSIEGHGEQFF
>NA|TRBJ2-7|once|TRBV3-1/TRBV3-2
TGTGCCAGCAGCCAAGTCGCGGGGATTCGGTGGGAGCAGTACTTC
CASSQVAGIRWEQYF
>NA|TRBJ2-6|NA|TRBV27
TGTGCCAGCAGTTTAAGGGACGGGGCCAACGTCCTGACTTTC
CASSLRDGANVLTF
>NA|TRBJ1-3|NA|TRBV4-1
TGCGCCAGCAGCCAAGATTTAAGGGAGCAAACTGGAAACACCATATATTTT
CASSQDLREQTGNTIYF
>NA|TRBJ2-2|few|TRBV3-1/TRBV3-2
TGTGCCAGCAGCCAACGATTAGGGATCAACACCGGGGAGCTGTTTTTT
CASSQRLGINTGELFF
>NA|TRBJ2-5|few|TRBV5-6
TGTGCCAGCAGCTTGGTGGGGATAGGAGGGCAAGAGACCCAGTACTTC
CASSLVGIGGQETQYF
>NA|TRBJ1-2|NA|TRBV5-5
TGTGCCAGCAGCGCGGAAGTCTATGGCTACACCTTC
CASSAEVYGYTF
>NA|TRBJ1-4|NA|TRBV2
TGTGCCAGCAGGGTACAGGCAACTAATGAAAAACTGTTTTTT
CASRVQATNEKLFF
>NA|TRBJ1-2|NA|TRBV6-5
TGTGCCAGCAGTTACGGGAGGACGGACCGGTATGGCTACACCTTC
CASSYGRTDRYGYTF
>TRBD1|TRBJ1-6|NA|TRBV5-1
TGCGCCAGCAGCATACAGGGGGGCCGATCACCCCTCCACTTT
CASSIQGGRSPLHF
>NA|TRBJ1-5|NA|TRBV5-4
TGTGCCAGCAGCTTGGGGCCAGACCCAAGCAATCAGCCCCAGCATTTT
CASSLGPDPSNQPQHF
>NA|TRBJ1-2|NA|TRBV29-1
TGCAGCGCAGGAGGGGAAGGCTACACCTTC
CSAGGEGYTF
>NA|TRBJ2-7|NA|TRBV27
TGTGCCAGCAGCCGACCTGGCGAGCAGTACTTC
CASSRPGEQYF
>NA|TRBJ2-1|NA|TRBV18
TGTGCCAGTCAGGTTCTCAGGGACAATGAGCAGTTCTTC
CASQVLRDNEQFF
>TRBD1|TRBJ2-5|NA|TRBV7-6
TGTGCCAGCAGCTTACGACAGGGATCAATCGAGACCCAGTACTTC
CASSLRQGSIETQYF
>TRBD2|TRBJ2-7|NA|TRBV25-1
TGTGCCAGCAGTGAATTGACTAGCGGGAAATACGAGCAGTACTTC
CASSELTSGKYEQYF